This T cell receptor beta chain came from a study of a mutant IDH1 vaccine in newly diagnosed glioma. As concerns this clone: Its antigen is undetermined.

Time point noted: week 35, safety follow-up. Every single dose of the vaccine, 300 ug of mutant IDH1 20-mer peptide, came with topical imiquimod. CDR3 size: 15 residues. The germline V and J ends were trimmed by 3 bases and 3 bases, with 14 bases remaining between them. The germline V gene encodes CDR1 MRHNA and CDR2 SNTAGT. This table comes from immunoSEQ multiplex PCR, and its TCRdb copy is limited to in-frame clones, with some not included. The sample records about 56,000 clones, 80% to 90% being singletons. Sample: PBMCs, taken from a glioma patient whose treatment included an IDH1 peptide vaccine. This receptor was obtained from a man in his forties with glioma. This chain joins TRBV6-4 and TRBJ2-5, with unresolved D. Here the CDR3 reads CASSEGLASKETQYF. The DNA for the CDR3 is TGTGCCAGCAGTGAAGGCCTCGCCAGCAAAGAGACCCAGTACTTC.